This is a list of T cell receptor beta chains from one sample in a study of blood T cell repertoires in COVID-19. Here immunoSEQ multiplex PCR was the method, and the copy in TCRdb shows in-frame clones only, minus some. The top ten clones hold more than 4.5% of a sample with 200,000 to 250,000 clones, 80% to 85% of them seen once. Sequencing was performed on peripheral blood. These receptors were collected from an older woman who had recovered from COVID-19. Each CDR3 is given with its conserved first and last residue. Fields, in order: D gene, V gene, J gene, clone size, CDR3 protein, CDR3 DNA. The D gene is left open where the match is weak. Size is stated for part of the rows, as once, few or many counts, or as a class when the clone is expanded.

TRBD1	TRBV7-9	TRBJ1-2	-	CASGDRVNYGYTF	TGTGCCAGCGGGGACAGAGTAAACTATGGCTACACCTTC
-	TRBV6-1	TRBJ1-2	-	CASSESSYGYTF	TGTGCCAGCAGTGAATCCAGCTATGGCTACACCTTC
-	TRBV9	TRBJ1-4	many	CASGRAYREGEKLFF	TGTGCCAGCGGAAGGGCCTACAGGGAAGGCGAAAAACTGTTTTTT
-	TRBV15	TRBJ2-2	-	CATSRDPTRGELFF	TGTGCCACCAGCAGAGATCCCACCCGGGGGGAGCTGTTTTTT
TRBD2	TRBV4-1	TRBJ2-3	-	CASSQLAGEYGTQYF	TGCGCCAGCAGCCAACTAGCGGGGGAGTATGGTACGCAGTATTTT
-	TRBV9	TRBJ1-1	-	CASSVAPGGTEAFF	TGTGCCAGCAGCGTAGCTCCGGGTGGCACTGAAGCTTTCTTT
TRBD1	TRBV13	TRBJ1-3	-	CASSLKGALSGNTIYF	TGTGCCAGCAGCTTAAAGGGGGCCCTCTCTGGAAACACCATATATTTT
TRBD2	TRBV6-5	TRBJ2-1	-	CASRLAGGGYNEQFF	TGTGCCAGCAGACTAGCGGGGGGAGGCTACAATGAGCAGTTCTTC
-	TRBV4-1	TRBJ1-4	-	CASSQDEGSTNEKLFF	TGCGCCAGCAGCCAAGATGAGGGATCAACTAATGAAAAACTGTTTTTT
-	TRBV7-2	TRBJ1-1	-	CASSLNGGSGTEAFF	TGTGCCAGCAGCTTAAACGGGGGGTCGGGCACTGAAGCTTTCTTT
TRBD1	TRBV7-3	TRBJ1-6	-	CASSLGTGVGNSPLHF	TGTGCCAGCAGCTTAGGGACAGGGGTAGGGAATTCACCCCTCCACTTT
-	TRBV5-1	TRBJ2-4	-	CASSPQARNIQYF	TGCGCCAGCAGCCCCCAGGCCAGAAACATTCAGTACTTC
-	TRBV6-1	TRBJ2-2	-	CASSDPENTGELFF	TGTGCCAGCAGTGATCCAGAAAACACCGGGGAGCTGTTTTTT
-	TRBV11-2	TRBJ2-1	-	CASSIIYRTDFNEQFF	TGTGCCAGCAGCATCATCTACCGGACTGATTTCAATGAGCAGTTCTTC
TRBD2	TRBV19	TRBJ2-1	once	CASSGTSGGTFYNEQFF	TGTGCCAGTAGTGGGACTAGCGGGGGGACCTTCTACAATGAGCAGTTCTTC
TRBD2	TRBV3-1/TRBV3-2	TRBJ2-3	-	CASSQVGASGNSTDTQYF	TGTGCCAGCAGCCAAGTTGGGGCTAGCGGGAATAGCACAGATACGCAGTATTTT
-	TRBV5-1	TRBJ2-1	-	CASSLGVTGSDEQFF	TGCGCCAGCAGCTTGGGGGTTACAGGGTCCGATGAGCAGTTCTTC
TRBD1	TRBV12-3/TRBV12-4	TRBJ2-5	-	CASRGQPQETQYF	TGTGCCAGCAGGGGACAGCCACAAGAGACCCAGTACTTC
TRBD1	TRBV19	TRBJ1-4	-	CASKIRDRVREKLFF	TGTGCCAGCAAAATACGGGACAGGGTAAGGGAAAAACTGTTTTTT
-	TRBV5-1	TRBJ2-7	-	CASRSILKSSYEQYF	TGCGCCAGCCGCTCCATCCTCAAGAGCTCCTACGAGCAGTACTTC
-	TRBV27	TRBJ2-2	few	CASSLLTGELFF	TGTGCCAGCAGTTTACTCACCGGGGAGCTGTTTTTT
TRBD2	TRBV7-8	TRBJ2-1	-	CASSGRGTSGGPRSYNEQFF	TGTGCCAGCAGCGGCCGCGGGACTAGCGGGGGGCCCCGCTCCTACAATGAGCAGTTCTTC
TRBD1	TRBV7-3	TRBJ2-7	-	CASSLSPGQSYEQYF	TGTGCCAGCAGCCTTTCACCGGGACAGTCCTACGAGCAGTACTTC
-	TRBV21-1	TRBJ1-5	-	CASSTSGTGGIGSNQPQHF	TGTGCCAGCAGCACTTCGGGGACAGGGGGCATAGGAAGCAATCAGCCCCAGCATTTT
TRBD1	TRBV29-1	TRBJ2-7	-	CSVEGVQGARFGEQYF	TGCAGCGTTGAAGGGGTACAGGGGGCGCGTTTCGGCGAGCAGTACTTC
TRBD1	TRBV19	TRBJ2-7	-	CASSPRTGVSYEQYF	TGTGCCAGTAGTCCCCGGACAGGGGTCTCCTACGAGCAGTACTTC
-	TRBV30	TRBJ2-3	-	CAWSPPNYYGTDTQYF	TGTGCCTGGAGTCCCCCCAACTATTACGGCACAGATACGCAGTATTTT
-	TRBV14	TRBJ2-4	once	CASSVAGNIQYF	TGTGCCAGCAGCGTAGCTGGAAACATTCAGTACTTC
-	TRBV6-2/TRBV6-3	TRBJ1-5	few	CASSQGLGNQPQHF	TGTGCCAGCAGTCAGGGATTGGGCAATCAGCCCCAGCATTTT
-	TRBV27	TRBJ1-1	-	CASSYQGRTEAFF	TGTGCCAGCAGTTATCAGGGAAGGACTGAAGCTTTCTTT
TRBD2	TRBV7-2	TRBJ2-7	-	CASSFWRGAYEQYF	TGTGCCAGCAGCTTTTGGCGGGGGGCCTACGAGCAGTACTTC
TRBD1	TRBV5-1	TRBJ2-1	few	CASSWTGEKQFF	TGCGCCAGCAGTTGGACAGGGGAGAAGCAGTTCTTC
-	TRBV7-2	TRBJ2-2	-	CASSSYRAGELFF	TGTGCCAGCAGCTCTTACAGGGCCGGGGAGCTGTTTTTT
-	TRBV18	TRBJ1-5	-	CASSPGQGVNQPQHF	TGTGCCAGCTCACCAGGGCAAGGGGTCAATCAGCCCCAGCATTTT
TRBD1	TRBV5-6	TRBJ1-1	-	CASSLEDRAEAFF	TGTGCCAGCAGCTTGGAGGACAGGGCTGAAGCTTTCTTT
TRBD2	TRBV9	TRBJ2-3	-	CASSSGGPDRTDTQYF	TGTGCCAGCTCCAGCGGGGGGCCCGACCGCACAGATACGCAGTATTTT
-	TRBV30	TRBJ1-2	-	CAWSPGLNAGYTF	TGTGCCTGGAGTCCCGGACTGAACGCCGGCTACACCTTC
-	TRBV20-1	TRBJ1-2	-	CSASGTSYGYTF	TGCAGTGCTAGTGGAACATCATATGGCTACACCTTC
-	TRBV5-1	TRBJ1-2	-	CASSFGQDGYTF	TGCGCCAGCAGCTTCGGACAAGATGGCTACACCTTC
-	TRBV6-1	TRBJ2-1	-	CASSEIGAFGFNEQFF	TGTGCCAGCAGTGAAATTGGAGCCTTCGGCTTCAATGAGCAGTTCTTC
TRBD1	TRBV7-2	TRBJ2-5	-	CASSPGQVGETQYF	TGTGCCAGCAGCCCAGGACAGGTGGGAGAGACCCAGTACTTC
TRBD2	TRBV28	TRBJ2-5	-	CAISTSGAGTQYF	TGTGCCATCTCGACTAGCGGGGCGGGGACCCAGTACTTC
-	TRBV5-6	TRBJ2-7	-	CASSLLRAASSYEQYF	TGTGCCAGCAGCTTGCTCAGGGCGGCTAGCTCCTACGAGCAGTACTTC
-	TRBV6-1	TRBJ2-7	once	CASSEVPGQSYEQYF	TGTGCCAGCAGTGAGGTCCCCGGACAGTCCTACGAGCAGTACTTC
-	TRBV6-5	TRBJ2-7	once	CASSRGEEYEQYF	TGTGCCAGCAGCAGAGGGGAGGAATACGAGCAGTACTTC
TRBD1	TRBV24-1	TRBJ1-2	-	CATSVPGQGNYGYTF	TGTGCCACCAGTGTCCCGGGACAGGGAAACTATGGCTACACCTTC
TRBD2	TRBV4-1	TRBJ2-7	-	CASSPLAGASYEQYF	TGCGCCAGCAGCCCCCTAGCGGGGGCCTCCTACGAGCAGTACTTC
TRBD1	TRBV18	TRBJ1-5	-	CASSPQGAGTQPQHF	TGTGCCAGCTCACCTCAGGGGGCGGGGACTCAGCCCCAGCATTTT
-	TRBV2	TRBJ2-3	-	CASSGAVITDTQYF	TGTGCCAGCTCAGGGGCGGTGATAACAGATACGCAGTATTTT
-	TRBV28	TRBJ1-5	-	CASSEGVSNQPQHF	TGTGCCAGCAGCGAAGGGGTTAGCAATCAGCCCCAGCATTTT
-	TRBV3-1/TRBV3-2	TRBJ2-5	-	CASSQAATVGETQYF	TGTGCCAGCAGCCAAGCGGCCACTGTCGGGGAGACCCAGTACTTC
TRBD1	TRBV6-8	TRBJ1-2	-	CASSYPGQGVLGGYTF	TGTGCCAGCAGTTACCCGGGACAGGGGGTTTTGGGTGGCTACACCTTC
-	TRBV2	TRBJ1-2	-	CASSSGGSYGYTF	TGTGCCAGCAGTTCGGGGGGTAGCTATGGCTACACCTTC